These 27 T cell receptor beta chains were all obtained from the same sample, sequenced in a study of blood T cell repertoires in COVID-19. TCRdb's table, derived via immunoSEQ multiplex PCR, lists solely in-frame clones and lacks some. Of about 240,000 clones detected, roughly four fifths appear once; the ten largest clones hold 6.5% to 9%. The sequenced material came from peripheral blood. These receptors were taken from a woman aged 80 or older with COVID-19, enrolled during active disease.

V is TRBV28 and J is TRBJ1-2; the D is unclear. The V gene lost 2 bases and the J gene lost 5 bases, with 12 bases spanning the gap. The CDR3 runs to 14 residues. Germline CDR1 is MDHEN and CDR2 is SYDVKM. CDR3: CASSLVPGMYGYTF. The DNA for the CDR3 is TGTGCCAGCAGTTTAGTGCCGGGGATGTATGGCTACACCTTC.

This rearrangement joins TRBV2 to TRBJ1-2, with 8 bases identical to TRBD1. Unmatched junction bases numbered 3, after V lost 4 bases and J lost 8 bases. Looked up from germline, CDR1 is SNHLY and CDR2 is FYNNEI. This CDR3 is 12 amino acids long. CDR3 nucleotides: TGTGCCAGCAGTGCCGACAGGGGCGGCTACACCTTC. Translation gives CASSADRGGYTF.

The chain combines TRBV5-1 with TRBJ1-1; no clear D gene. V was clipped by 0 bases and J by 10 bases, with 16 bases between them. This CDR3 has 14 amino acids. Germline V gene lookup returns CDR1 SGHRS and CDR2 YFSETQ. CDR3 protein: CASSLEPGSSVAFF. The DNA for the CDR3 is TGCGCCAGCAGCTTGGAACCGGGATCCTCTGTAGCTTTCTTT.

J is TRBJ2-1 and V is TRBV4-1; 14 bases fit TRBD2. The CDR3 consists of 18 residues. Germline CDR1 reads MGHRA; CDR2 reads YSYEKL. Losses at the gene ends were 3 bases for V and 0 bases for J; bases not matched to a gene: 4. The CDR3 reads CASSHGLAGGPSYNEQFF. CDR3 nucleotide sequence: TGCGCCAGCAGCCACGGACTAGCGGGAGGCCCCTCCTACAATGAGCAGTTCTTC.

The chain recombines TRBV10-3 with TRBJ2-7; a weak D match, TRBD2 (7 bases). Trimming pared 3 bases from V and 2 bases from J, leaving 11 bases between. From germline, CDR1 is ENHRY and CDR2 SYGVKD. The CDR3 is made up of 14 amino acids. As DNA, the CDR3 is TGTGCCATCAGTGATAGGGGGGGCGCCTACGAGCAGTACTTC. Encoded protein: CAISDRGGAYEQYF.

This clone was detected once. The rearrangement links TRBV6-9 to TRBJ1-2; 7 positions agree with TRBD1. CDR3 size: 16 residues. V lost 7 bases and J lost 3; bases outside the gene matches: 14. Per the germline V gene, CDR1 is MNHGY and CDR2 is SVAAGI. CDR3 DNA sequence: TGTGCCAGCACCTATTCTACAGGGGCGCTTTACTATGGCTACACCTTC. Its protein is CASTYSTGALYYGYTF.

This clone was seen a handful of times. The DNA of the CDR3 is TGTGCCAGCAGCCAAAGGAGGTGGGGGGTATCCCAAGATACGCAGTATTTT. Translation: CASSQRRWGVSQDTQYF. J is TRBJ2-3 and V is TRBV3-1 (or the pseudogene TRBV3-2), with a weak D call TRBD2 (6 bases). This CDR3 is 17 amino acids long. Between the trimmed V and J ends, which lost 2 bases and 5 bases, there was a span of 20 bases. CDR1 is LGHDT, CDR2 YNNKEL, per germline (reference sequence).

The rearrangement uses TRBV27 and TRBJ2-6, with D perhaps TRBD1 (5 bases). Looked up from germline, CDR1 is MNHEY and CDR2 is SMNVEV (reference sequence). CDR3 length equals 17 residues. Trimming removed 6 bases at V and 0 bases at J, with 15 bases between. CDR3 protein: CASRSDRSSSGANVLTF. The CDR3 DNA sequence: TGTGCCAGCAGATCCGACAGATCCTCCTCTGGGGCCAACGTCCTGACTTTC.

The V gene is TRBV10-2, the J gene TRBJ2-5; TRBD2 matches 11 bases. The V gene's germline CDR1 is WSHSY and CDR2 SAAADI. CDR3 length: 15 residues. With V trimmed by 9 bases and J by 3 bases, 9 bases remained unmatched. CDR3 region: CASSPFSGGEETQYF. CDR3 coding DNA: TGCGCCAGTTCTCCTTTTAGCGGGGGGGAAGAGACCCAGTACTTC.

The gene calls are TRBV7-2 and TRBJ1-5, with D possibly TRBD1 on 5 matching bases. The CDR3 covers 14 residues. Germline assignment: CDR1 SGHTA and CDR2 FQGNSA. Trimming stripped 6 bases from V and 3 bases from J, with 12 bases between. As DNA, the CDR3 is TGTGCCAGCAGTCCCGACAGCCCCAATCAGCCCCAGCATTTT. This gives the protein CASSPDSPNQPQHF.

The chain has TRBV9 and TRBJ2-2; the D gene is possibly TRBD2 (6 bases). This CDR3 contains 14 residues. Per the germline V gene, CDR1 is SGDLS and CDR2 is YYNGEE. V was clipped by 3 bases and J by 4 bases, with 10 bases between them. The CDR3 sequence: CASSAAGPTGELFF. The CDR3 nucleotides read TGTGCCAGCAGCGCAGCGGGCCCCACCGGGGAGCTGTTTTTT.

The rearrangement joins TRBV3-1 (or the pseudogene TRBV3-2) to TRBJ1-3; D is unresolved. Germline V lookup: CDR1 LGHDT, CDR2 YNNKEL (reference sequence). This CDR3 is 15 amino acids long. V lost 1 base, J lost 0 bases, and 7 bases lay in between. The CDR3 DNA reads as TGTGCCAGCAGCCAAGTGGCCATCTCTGGAAACACCATATATTTT. It translates to CASSQVAISGNTIYF.

The sample holds many counts of this clone. The V call is TRBV9, the J call TRBJ2-1, with D possibly matching TRBD1 (5 bases). Trimming left V 4 bases short and J 2 bases short, with 19 bases between. Germline assignment: CDR1 SGDLS and CDR2 YYNGEE. This CDR3 has 17 residues. CDR3 in amino acids: CASSPTWPARAYNEQFF. DNA for the CDR3: TGTGCCAGCAGCCCAACATGGCCCGCCAGGGCCTACAATGAGCAGTTCTTC.

This chain connects TRBV4-2 to TRBJ2-1; 14 bases agree with TRBD2. V lost 0 bases to trimming and J lost 5 bases; unmatched junction nucleotides: 9. The CDR3 loop spans 19 amino acids. CDR1 and CDR2 from the germline V gene are LGHNA and YNFKEQ. The CDR3 bases are TGTGCCAGCAGCCAAGATCCCGGGACTAGCGGGAGTTTGGACAATGAGCAGTTCTTC. Its translation: CASSQDPGTSGSLDNEQFF.

The sample holds one count of this clone. The chain employs TRBV28 and TRBJ2-7; 14 nucleotides match TRBD2. The J segment lost 7 bases and the V segment lost 9 bases, leaving 5 bases of the junction unmatched. CDR3 length equals 13 residues. Germline V gene sequence: CDR1 MDHEN, CDR2 SYDVKM. CDR3 loop: CASGTSGRSEQYF. The CDR3 DNA sequence: TGTGCCAGTGGGACTAGCGGGAGATCTGAGCAGTACTTC.

The chain has TRBV6-2 or TRBV6-3 and TRBJ1-5; D unresolved. Germline CDR1 is MNHEY and CDR2 is SVGEGT. The CDR3 sequence is 14 residues long. V lost 1 base, J lost 2 bases, and 6 bases lay in between. DNA of the CDR3: TGTGCCAGCAGTTACTTGTCGGGCAATCAGCCCCAGCATTTT. Translated, it gives CASSYLSGNQPQHF.

The V and J genes are TRBV9 and TRBJ2-7, with TRBD2 as a possible D gene (7 bases). The germline CDR1 and CDR2 sequences are SGDLS and YYNGEE. The length of the CDR3 is 15 residues. V lost 0 bases and J lost 3, with 13 bases in between. CDR3 region: CASSVEVGGGYEQYF. CDR3 DNA: TGTGCCAGCAGCGTAGAAGTAGGGGGGGGCTACGAGCAGTACTTC.

This sequence joins TRBV7-9 and TRBJ2-3; 8 bases are shared with TRBD1. Trimming took 5 bases from V and 1 from J; bases not matched to a gene: 11. Germline values: CDR1 SEHNR, CDR2 FQNEAQ (reference sequence). The CDR3 loop spans 17 amino acids. DNA for the CDR3: TGTGCCAGCAGCCTAGGATCGACAGGGGATCGCACAGATACGCAGTATTTT. The encoded protein is CASSLGSTGDRTDTQYF.

This clone was seen once. The V gene is TRBV7-2, the J gene TRBJ1-2, with TRBD1 as a possible D gene (6 bases). Germline V gene lookup returns CDR1 SGHTA and CDR2 FQGNSA. The CDR3 contains 13 residues. V was pared by 5 bases and J by 2 bases, with 9 bases between. Written as DNA, the CDR3 is TGTGCCAGCAGCAGAGGACAGAACTATGGCTACACCTTC. Translated: CASSRGQNYGYTF.

This chain links TRBV29-1 with TRBJ2-1, with TRBD2 matching 11 bases. The germline V gene encodes CDR1 SQVTM and CDR2 ANQGSEA. CDR3 size: 14 residues. Trimming removed 3 bases from V and 4 bases from J; junction bases left unmatched: 2. In DNA, the CDR3 is TGCAGCGTTGACGGGACTAGCGGTTACAATGAGCAGTTCTTC. Its translation: CSVDGTSGYNEQFF.

The CDR3 region is CAWSVNLNQPQHF. The CDR3 DNA reads as TGTGCCTGGAGTGTAAATCTCAATCAGCCCCAGCATTTT. The chain carries TRBV30 and TRBJ1-5; no firm D call. CDR3 size: 13 residues. Germline lookup yields CDR1 GTSNPN and CDR2 SVGIG (reference sequence). Trimming pared 0 bases from V and 3 bases from J, leaving 6 bases between.

J is TRBJ1-1 and V is TRBV6-5; 7 nucleotides line up with TRBD1. The germline gives CDR1 MNHEY, CDR2 SVGAGI. Trimming at V came to 6 bases and at J to 4 bases, leaving 5 bases not matched to a gene. The CDR3 consists of 13 residues. CDR3 amino acids: CASRRNRGTEAFF. The CDR3 DNA is TGTGCCAGCAGAAGGAACAGGGGCACTGAAGCTTTCTTT.

The rearrangement links TRBV13 to TRBJ1-2; D unclear. Trimming removed 2 bases at V and 7 bases at J, with 20 bases between. The germline gives CDR1 PRHDT, CDR2 FYEKMQ (reference sequence). The CDR3 totals 16 residues. CDR3 in amino acids: CASSLYTPGRLFGYTF. CDR3 nucleotide sequence: TGTGCCAGCAGCTTATATACCCCGGGCAGACTATTTGGCTACACCTTC.

This clone turned up a few times. The rearrangement joins TRBV6-5 to TRBJ1-2, with 12 bases identical to TRBD1. This CDR3 spans 15 amino acids. Germline CDR1 is MNHEY and CDR2 is SVGAGI. V dropped 5 bases and J dropped 4; count of bases not matched to a gene: 5. CDR3 in DNA: TGTGCCAGCAGTACCGGGACAGGGGGCGTCTATGGCTACACCTTC. Translated: CASSTGTGGVYGYTF.

The chain uses TRBV7-2 and TRBJ1-1; D ambiguous. CDR3 size: 13 residues. The V gene's germline CDR1 is SGHTA and CDR2 FQGNSA. V dropped 1 base and J dropped 4 bases, with 7 bases sitting between them. CDR3 amino acids: CASSLVQSTEAFF. The CDR3 region has the DNA TGTGCCAGCAGCTTAGTACAGAGCACTGAAGCTTTCTTT. Combining the CDR3 with reference TRBV7-2 and TRBJ1-1 gives the whole variable domain GAGVSQSPSNKVTEKGKDVELRCDPISGHTALYWYRQSLGQGLEFLIYFQGNSAPDKSGLPSDRFSAERTGGSVSTLTIQRTQQEDSAVYLCASSLVQSTEAFFGQGTRLTVV.

This chain links TRBV7-2 with TRBJ1-3; D is unresolved. There are 13 residues in the CDR3. V shed 4 bases and J shed 0 bases, with 4 bases lying between them. Germline V gives CDR1 SGHTA, CDR2 FQGNSA. CDR3 sequence (DNA): TGTGCCAGCAGCTCCCGCTCTGGAAACACCATATATTTT. This encodes CASSSRSGNTIYF.

The V gene is TRBV9, the J gene TRBJ1-1, with D possibly being TRBD1 (6 bases). Germline loops: CDR1 SGDLS, CDR2 YYNGEE. The CDR3 consists of 13 residues. Trimming took off 4 bases at V and 4 bases at J, with 11 bases between the two ends. CDR3 DNA sequence: TGTGCCAGCAGCAGAACAGGGACCACTGAAGCTTTCTTT. Translated: CASSRTGTTEAFF.